What follows are 20 T cell receptor beta chains derived from one specimen sequenced in a study of patients and donors after allogeneic stem cell transplantation. MiXCR was run by TCRdb on the RT-PCR reads, yielding one entry per CDR3 protein. The sample has approximately 20,000 distinct CDR3 sequences, roughly 4.5% seen once. Sequencing was carried out using blood, either unsorted or a sorted T cell fraction (not recorded which). These receptors all stem from a human donor who was either an allogeneic HSCT recipient or a stem cell or donor lymphocyte infusion donor (not recorded which). It is not recorded whose cells these are; they may come from a transplant donor.

This clonotype was detected many times. The J gene is TRBJ1-2, the V gene TRBV6-6, with 7 bases identical to TRBD1. The germline V gene has CDR1 MNHNY and CDR2 SVGAGI (reference sequence). Trimming removed 4 bases from V and 4 bases from J; junction bases left unmatched: 3. This CDR3 is built from 13 residues. DNA for the CDR3: TGTGCCAGCAGTTCCGACAGGGTCTATGGCTACACCTTC. Its translation: CASSSDRVYGYTF.

This clonotype was seen ten or more times. V gene TRBV19 combines with J gene TRBJ1-1; 9 nucleotides align to TRBD1. The CDR3 spans 14 residues. J was trimmed by 4 bases and V by 7 bases; bases with no gene match: 7. In germline, CDR1 is LNHDA, CDR2 SQIVND (reference sequence). This CDR3 reads CASTTGGSGTEAFF. The DNA of the CDR3 is TGTGCCAGTACCACAGGGGGCAGTGGCACTGAAGCTTTCTTT. Filled out from reference TRBV19 and TRBJ1-1, the complete variable domain reads DGGITQSPKYLFRKEGQNVTLSCEQNLNHDAMYWYRQDPGQGLRLIYYSQIVNDFQKGDIAEGYSVSREKKESFPLTVTSAQKNPTAFYLCASTTGGSGTEAFFGQGTRLTVV.

In its sample, this clonotype was seen many times. The chain combines TRBV5-6 with TRBJ1-6, with 10 bases aligning to TRBD1. The CDR3 spans 16 residues. The germline V gene has CDR1 SGHDT and CDR2 YYEEEE. The trim removed 1 base at V and 9 bases at J, leaving 7 bases unmatched. The CDR3 loop reads CASSLWTGGESSPLHF. CDR3 coding DNA: TGTGCCAGCAGCTTGTGGACAGGGGGAGAGAGTTCACCCCTCCACTTT. Supplemented by reference TRBV5-6 and TRBJ1-6, the full variable domain reads DAGVTQSPTHLIKTRGQQVTLRCSPKSGHDTVSWYQQALGQGPQFIFQYYEEEERQRGNFPDRFSGHQFPNYSSELNVNALLLGDSALYLCASSLWTGGESSPLHFGNGTRLTVT.

There are many counts of this clonotype. The chain has TRBV6-4 and TRBJ1-5, with D perhaps TRBD1 (6 bases). This CDR3 has 13 amino acids. V was pared by 3 bases and J by 5 bases, with 8 bases between. Looked up from germline, CDR1 is MRHNA and CDR2 is SNTAGT. CDR3 residues: CASSEEGDQPQHF. DNA for the CDR3: TGTGCCAGCAGTGAGGAGGGGGATCAGCCCCAGCATTTT.

The V gene is TRBV11-2, the J gene TRBJ2-3; D is unclear. The CDR3 is made up of 16 amino acids. Trimming took off 5 bases at V and 2 bases at J, with 17 bases between the two ends. Germline values: CDR1 SGHAT, CDR2 FQNNGV. CDR3 nucleotide sequence: TGTGCCAGCAGCGCCTACTTCGACTCGATCACAGATACGCAGTATTTT. It codes for CASSAYFDSITDTQYF.

This clonotype was seen ten or more times. The chain links TRBV7-9 to TRBJ1-1, with a possible D match to TRBD1 (5 bases). CDR3 length: 15 residues. Trimming left V 5 bases short and J 2 bases short, with 15 bases between. Germline V gene lookup returns CDR1 SEHNR and CDR2 FQNEAQ (reference sequence). The CDR3 DNA sequence: TGTGCCAGCAGCCACATGGAGCAGGGAAACACTGAAGCTTTCTTT. This encodes CASSHMEQGNTEAFF.

This clonotype occurred many times. The V gene is TRBV5-6, the J gene TRBJ2-1; the D is unclear. V was shortened by 3 bases and J by 7 bases, with 11 bases between the two germline ends. Germline CDR1 reads SGHDT; CDR2 reads YYEEEE. This CDR3 comprises 13 residues. The CDR3 is CASSSPPLNEQFF. The DNA for the CDR3 is TGTGCCAGCAGCTCACCCCCGCTTAATGAGCAGTTCTTC.

This clonotype showed up just a few times. The J gene is TRBJ2-3, the V gene TRBV9, with TRBD2 identical over 14 bases. This CDR3 is built from 18 residues. V lost 4 bases, J lost 4 bases, and 11 bases stayed unmatched. CDR1 is SGDLS, CDR2 YYNGEE, per germline. The CDR3 sequence: CASSLTGTSGSGSDTQYF. CDR3 bases: TGTGCCAGCAGCTTAACCGGGACTAGCGGGAGTGGGTCAGATACGCAGTATTTT.

In this sample, this clonotype turned up many times. The rearrangement uses TRBV11-2 and TRBJ2-5; 9 nucleotides line up with TRBD1. Per the germline V gene, CDR1 is SGHAT and CDR2 is FQNNGV. The CDR3 length is 13 residues. J was trimmed by 4 bases and V by 3 bases; bases with no gene match: 0. As DNA, the CDR3 is TGTGCCAGCAGCTTGGACAGGGGAGAGACCCAGTACTTC. Translated: CASSLDRGETQYF.

The chain uses TRBV28 and TRBJ1-5; 8 bases align to TRBD1. V lost 4 bases and J lost 6; bases outside the gene matches: 8. Germline assignment: CDR1 MDHEN and CDR2 SYDVKM. The CDR3 loop spans 15 amino acids. In DNA, the CDR3 is TGTGCCAGCAGTTGGGACAGGTATCCCGGTCAGCCCCAGCATTTT. Its protein product is CASSWDRYPGQPQHF.

The J gene is TRBJ2-1, the V gene TRBV19; 7 nucleotides match TRBD1. This CDR3 spans 14 amino acids. The junction had 4 bases not matched to a gene; V was cut back by 8 bases and J by 0 bases. In germline, CDR1 is LNHDA, CDR2 SQIVND (reference sequence). CDR3 residues: CASGTAISYNEQFF. The CDR3 DNA is TGTGCCAGTGGGACAGCTATCTCCTACAATGAGCAGTTCTTC.

This clonotype was detected ten times or more. V and J are TRBV13 and TRBJ2-1; 8 bases line up with TRBD2. Germline V gene sequence: CDR1 PRHDT, CDR2 FYEKMQ (reference sequence). Unmatched junction bases numbered 7, after V lost 5 bases and J lost 13 bases. The CDR3 totals 12 residues. The CDR3, as DNA: TGTGCCAGCAGCCCACGGGGGGGACGACAGTTCTTC. Translating it yields CASSPRGGRQFF.

This clonotype has ten or more counts. The rearrangement joins TRBV6-6 to TRBJ2-2; D not certain. Germline loops: CDR1 MNHNY, CDR2 SVGAGI (reference sequence). This CDR3 spans 13 amino acids. Trimming pared 7 bases from V and 0 bases from J, leaving 6 bases between. The CDR3 DNA is TGTGCCAGCAAAAGTTCGAACACCGGGGAGCTGTTTTTT. Amino acids: CASKSSNTGELFF.

This clonotype has a count of ten or more. V is TRBV18 and J is TRBJ2-1; D unclear. The CDR3 is 14 amino acids. The V end was cut by 0 bases, the J end by 4 bases, with 7 bases between. The germline CDR1 and CDR2 sequences are KGHSH and LQKENI. The CDR3 DNA reads as TGTGCCAGCTCACCACCAGGTGTTTACAATGAGCAGTTCTTC. Translating gives CASSPPGVYNEQFF.

This clonotype has ten or more counts. The rearrangement joins TRBV29-1 to TRBJ1-2, with 9 bases identical to TRBD1. The trim removed 3 bases at V and 8 bases at J, leaving 10 bases unmatched. This CDR3 has 14 residues. Germline assignment: CDR1 SQVTM and CDR2 ANQGSEA. The CDR3 region is CSVEVGQGVGGYTF. CDR3 DNA: TGCAGCGTTGAGGTGGGACAGGGAGTAGGCGGCTACACCTTC.

This clonotype was observed many times. V gene TRBV28 combines with J gene TRBJ2-7; the D gene is possibly TRBD2 (5 bases). Looked up from germline, CDR1 is MDHEN and CDR2 is SYDVKM. V was clipped by 6 bases and J by 0 bases, with 18 bases between them. The length of the CDR3 is 16 residues. The DNA of the CDR3 is TGTGCCAGCAGCCCCGAGGGTGAACGGGACTCCTACGAGCAGTACTTC. This translates into CASSPEGERDSYEQYF.

This clonotype showed up many times. V usage is TRBV20-1 and J usage is TRBJ2-4; TRBD1 might be the D (6 bases). This CDR3 has 14 residues. V lost 3 bases, J lost 6 bases, and 15 bases lay in between. Per the germline V gene, CDR1 is DFQATT and CDR2 is SNEGSKA (reference sequence). The CDR3, as DNA: TGCAGTGCTAGGGATTCCGGACAGATAAACATTCAGTACTTC. Translated, it gives CSARDSGQINIQYF.

This clonotype came up a few times. The chain links TRBV10-3 to TRBJ1-2; no clear D. V was trimmed by 3 bases and J by 4 bases, leaving 18 bases between them. The CDR3 sequence is 16 residues long. Germline CDR1 and CDR2: ENHRY and SYGVKD. The CDR3 coding sequence is TGTGCCATCAGTGACCCCGGGCGAGAGGGCAGCTATGGCTACACCTTC. Translating gives CAISDPGREGSYGYTF.

Concerning this clonotype: Relative to the germline gene, one junction end is altered; a read error may explain this. The chain recombines TRBV13 with TRBJ2-7, with 7 nucleotides matching TRBD1. CDR1 is PRHDT and CDR2 is FYEKMQ in the germline V gene (reference sequence). This CDR3 region has 15 residues. CDR3 protein: CASSLARTGLSYEQF. The DNA of the CDR3 is TGTGCCAGCAGCTTAGCCAGGACAGGTCTCTCCTACGAGCAGTTC. Supplemented by reference TRBV13 and TRBJ2-7, the full variable domain reads AAGVIQSPRHLIKEKRETATLKCYPIPRHDTVYWYQQGPGQDPQFLISFYEKMQSDKGSIPDRFSAQQFSDYHSELNMSSLELGDSALYFCASSLARTGLSYEQFGPGTRLTVT.

A few counts support this clonotype. This chain joins TRBV13 and TRBJ1-3; D is uncertain. V was trimmed by 1 base and J by 0 bases, leaving 7 bases between them. The CDR3 sequence is 15 residues long. Germline-derived CDR1 and CDR2 are PRHDT and FYEKMQ (reference sequence). CDR3 in amino acids: CASSLVSNSGNTIYF. Written as DNA, the CDR3 is TGTGCCAGCAGCTTAGTCTCCAACTCTGGAAACACCATATATTTT.